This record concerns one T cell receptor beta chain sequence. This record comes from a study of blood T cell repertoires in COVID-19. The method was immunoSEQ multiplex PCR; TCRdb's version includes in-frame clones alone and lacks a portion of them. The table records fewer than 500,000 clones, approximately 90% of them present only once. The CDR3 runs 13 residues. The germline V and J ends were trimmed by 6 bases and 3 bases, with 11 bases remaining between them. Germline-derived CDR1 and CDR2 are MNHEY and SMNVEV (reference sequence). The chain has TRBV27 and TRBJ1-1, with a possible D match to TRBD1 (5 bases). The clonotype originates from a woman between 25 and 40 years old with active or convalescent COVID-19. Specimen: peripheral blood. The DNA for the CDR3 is TGTGCCAGCAGGCGTAAGGGGTACACTGAAGCTTTCTTT. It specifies CASRRKGYTEAFF.